This T cell receptor (beta chain) was recovered during a study of T and B cells in COVID-19 patients. Study details: At median age roughly 31 years, recovered patients were younger than active-infection patients at roughly 71.

Comment on this clonotype: The antigen remains unidentified.

General study results and limits: No sequencing was yet done of CD4+, regulatory or CD8+ subsets, or of SARS-CoV-2-responsive or tetramer+ sorted cells.

From blood, roughly 240-550 ng of genomic DNA served as TRB template. Germline V gene lookup returns CDR1 SGHRS and CDR2 YFSETQ. There are 14 residues in the CDR3. V was cut by 1 base and J by 0 bases, with 4 bases left in between. Multiplex PCR with BIOMED2 TRB-A/B primer pools amplified TRB rearrangements. MiXCR, applied by TCRdb to the multiplex PCR reads, yields one record per CDR3 protein. The sample consists of about 11,000 distinct CDR3 sequences, 30% to 35% of them appearing once. The receptor comes from a human donor with active COVID-19. The sequencing input was blood. This rearrangement joins TRBV5-1 to TRBJ1-4; D is uncertain. CDR3 amino acids: CASSLSATNEKLFF. CDR3 bases: TGCGCCAGCAGCTTGAGCGCAACTAATGAAAAACTGTTTTTT.